Presented here are 10 T cell receptor beta chains from one specimen sequenced in a study of blood T cell dynamics during melanoma immunotherapy. Only in-frame clones appear in the TCRdb table, and some are missing; sequencing was by immunoSEQ multiplex PCR. The sample carries about 19,000 clones, about 85% recorded once. Time point denoted: week 3, after first cycle of checkpoint inhibitor. The sequences come from blood, collected from a patient treated with checkpoint blockade. These receptors all stem from a human donor with melanoma.

The chain joins TRBV27 to TRBJ2-7; TRBD2 matches at 7 bases. The CDR3 extends over 14 amino acids. V lost 5 bases to trimming and J lost 3 bases; unmatched junction nucleotides: 7. CDR1 and CDR2 from the germline V gene are MNHEY and SMNVEV (reference sequence). CDR3 coding DNA: TGTGCCAGCAGTCCCACCCCGGGGGGCTACGAGCAGTACTTC. This gives the protein CASSPTPGGYEQYF.

This clone was seen once. This chain links TRBV5-4 with TRBJ2-7; D is perhaps TRBD1 (6 bases). The length of the CDR3 is 17 residues. Trimming shortened V by 3 bases and J by 7 bases, and 26 bases separated the two germline ends. Per germline, CDR1 SGHNT and CDR2 YYREEE (reference sequence). CDR3 in amino acids: CASSWGTGRQVQREQYF. The CDR3 bases are TGTGCCAGCAGCTGGGGCACTGGCCGACAGGTCCAAAGAGAGCAGTACTTC.

In this sample, this clone turned up a few times. This chain connects TRBV5-1 to TRBJ1-3; 7 bases agree with TRBD1. V was clipped by 4 bases and J by 1 base; unmatched bases: 5. Germline CDR1 and CDR2: SGHRS and YFSETQ. The CDR3 extends over 15 amino acids. The CDR3 loop reads CASSPAGGSGNTIYF. The CDR3 DNA reads as TGCGCCAGCAGCCCCGCAGGGGGATCTGGAAACACCATATATTTT.

The genes are TRBV6-1 and TRBJ2-1; 8 bases map to TRBD1. In germline, CDR1 is MNHNS, CDR2 SASEGT. Losses at the gene ends were 6 bases for V and 6 bases for J; bases not matched to a gene: 4. The CDR3 loop spans 13 amino acids. CDR3 DNA sequence: TGTGCCAGCAGCAGGGGGCAGAGCAATGAGCAGTTCTTC. It translates to CASSRGQSNEQFF.

This chain uses TRBV4-2 with TRBJ2-4; 7 nucleotides match TRBD1. CDR3 size: 19 residues. Germline CDR1 and CDR2: LGHNA and YNFKEQ. V was clipped by 0 bases and J by 1 base; unmatched bases: 12. The CDR3, as DNA: TGTGCCAGCAGCCAAGATAATCCTTTAGAGGGGGCGGCCAAAAACATTCAGTACTTC. This codes for CASSQDNPLEGAAKNIQYF.

The V call is TRBV6-4, the J call TRBJ2-2; the D is unclear. Germline values: CDR1 MRHNA, CDR2 SNTAGT. Trimming stripped 2 bases from V and 3 bases from J, with 4 bases between. The CDR3 has 13 residues. CDR3: CASSDRYTGELFF. Written as DNA, the CDR3 is TGTGCCAGCAGTGACAGATACACCGGGGAGCTGTTTTTT.

The chain carries TRBV28 and TRBJ2-2; D not resolved. The CDR3 loop spans 14 amino acids. CDR1 and CDR2 from the germline V gene are MDHEN and SYDVKM. V lost 1 base, J lost 5 bases, and 8 bases lay in between. This chain's CDR3 is CASSLSWRTGELFF. The CDR3 DNA is TGTGCCAGCAGTTTATCTTGGCGGACCGGGGAGCTGTTTTTT. Supplemented by reference TRBV28 and TRBJ2-2, the full variable domain reads DVKVTQSSRYLVKRTGEKVFLECVQDMDHENMFWYRQDPGLGLRLIYFSYDVKMKEKGDIPEGYSVSREKKERFSLILESASTNQTSMYLCASSLSWRTGELFFGEGSRLTVL.

J is TRBJ1-2 and V is TRBV9; unclear D gene. In germline, CDR1 is SGDLS, CDR2 YYNGEE. V was shortened by 2 bases and J by 7 bases, with 18 bases between the two germline ends. The CDR3 length is 15 residues. The chain's CDR3 is CASSVSGLTGSGYTF. The CDR3 DNA follows: TGTGCCAGCAGCGTGTCGGGGTTAACTGGATCTGGCTACACCTTC.

The V gene is TRBV19, the J gene TRBJ2-5; a weak D match, TRBD1 (6 bases). V shed 6 bases and J shed 5 bases, with 19 bases lying between them. This CDR3 is 15 amino acids long. Germline CDR1 reads LNHDA; CDR2 reads SQIVND (reference sequence). The CDR3 protein is CASSNRQGTWETQYF. In DNA form, the CDR3 reads TGTGCCAGTAGCAATCGGCAGGGGACGTGGGAGACCCAGTACTTC.

The V and J genes are TRBV29-1 and TRBJ2-3; a possible D gene is TRBD2 (5 bases). Trimming removed 2 bases from V and 2 bases from J, with 14 bases in between. This CDR3 spans 15 amino acids. Germline V CDR1 and CDR2: SQVTM, ANQGSEA. CDR3 sequence reads: CSVERASSYTDTQYF. For the CDR3, the DNA is TGCAGCGTTGAAAGGGCTAGCTCATACACAGATACGCAGTATTTT.